The TCR beta chain under discussion was sequenced for a study of cytomegalovirus exposure and HLA in healthy donors. Overall study findings and caveats: Most TCR sequences proved rare, with some public TCRs found in many donors. Associated with cytomegalovirus, according to the listing, were approximately 160 TCR beta chains.

It was with 60 Vbeta and 13 Jbeta primers that the PCR ran. The table came from immunoSEQ multiplex PCR; TCRdb's copy has only in-frame clones and leaves some out. The sample has 200,000 to 250,000 clones, approximately 70% seen once. In its sample, this clone was seen a few times. The antigen remains unidentified. The sequence was obtained from a man aged 40-49 years in good health and CMV-seropositive. Source material: PBMCs.

The CDR3 loop is CASSGRAGKDVDEQYF. CDR3 coding DNA: TGCGCCAGCAGCGGTAGAGCAGGGAAAGATGTAGACGAGCAGTACTTC. The chain uses TRBV5-1 and TRBJ2-7; D is perhaps TRBD1 (5 bases). The CDR3 length is 16 residues. Trimming shortened V by 4 bases and J by 5 bases, and 22 bases separated the two germline ends. The germline V gene encodes CDR1 SGHRS and CDR2 YFSETQ.